The rows below give T cell receptor beta chains drawn from one sample of a study of blood T cell repertoires in COVID-19. Sequencing used immunoSEQ multiplex PCR; TCRdb keeps in-frame clones, though not all of them. Of approximately 190,000 clones in the sample, about 86% are singletons; the top ten hold about an eighth. Sequencing was performed on peripheral blood. These receptors originate from a man aged 25 to 45 with active or convalescent COVID-19. Each CDR3 is given with its conserved first and last residue. Each record gives: CDR3 protein, CDR3 DNA, J gene, V gene, clone size, D gene. D genes are given only for firm matches. Part of the rows lack a size; the others show once, few, many or a class for expanded clones.

CASSLATGSIEQFF	TGTGCCAGCAGCTTAGCTACAGGGAGTATTGAGCAGTTCTTC	TRBJ2-1	TRBV11-3	few	-
CASSLERGSEKLFF	TGTGCCAGCAGCTTAGAAAGGGGGAGTGAAAAACTGTTTTTT	TRBJ1-4	TRBV7-2	-	-
CASSWRQSTYGYTF	TGTGCCAGCAGCTGGCGACAGTCTACATATGGCTACACCTTC	TRBJ1-2	TRBV7-2	-	-
CASSDPPGVAHF	TGTGCCAGCAGTGATCCACCGGGGGTAGCCCACTTT	TRBJ1-6	TRBV25-1	-	-
CASSEPWTGSNYGYTF	TGTGCCAGCAGTGAACCGTGGACAGGGTCTAACTATGGCTACACCTTC	TRBJ1-2	TRBV2	few	TRBD1
CASTLGQGYEQYF	TGCGCCAGCACCCTGGGACAGGGCTACGAGCAGTACTTC	TRBJ2-7	TRBV5-1	few	TRBD1
CASSLVLGTGNVYEQFF	TGTGCCAGCAGCTTGGTCCTCGGGACAGGGAACGTATATGAGCAGTTCTTC	TRBJ2-1	TRBV5-8	-	TRBD1
CASSIAETQHF	TGTGCCAGTAGTATCGCGGAGACCCAGCATTTT	TRBJ1-5	TRBV19	-	-
CATGGGTEAFF	TGTGCCACGGGGGGCGGAACTGAAGCTTTCTTT	TRBJ1-1	TRBV25-1	-	-
CASSPGQGRQPQHF	TGTGCCAGCAGCCCGGGACAGGGGCGCCAGCCCCAGCATTTT	TRBJ1-5	TRBV27	-	TRBD1
CASSLAGTAYNEQFF	TGTGCCAGCAGCTTAGCAGGGACTGCCTACAATGAGCAGTTCTTC	TRBJ2-1	TRBV7-6	-	-
CSAQTGAYTDTQYF	TGCAGCGCTCAGACAGGGGCTTATACAGATACGCAGTATTTT	TRBJ2-3	TRBV29-1	once	TRBD1
CASSVEGERGEQFF	TGTGCCAGCAGCGTAGAAGGTGAAAGGGGTGAGCAGTTCTTC	TRBJ2-1	TRBV9	-	-